These 13 T cell receptor beta chains share one sample of origin, sequenced in a study of blood T cell repertoires in COVID-19. Clones were read by immunoSEQ multiplex PCR, and TCRdb kept only the in-frame ones, dropping some. The sample lists about 130,000 clones, roughly 85% occurring once. Sequencing was carried out using peripheral blood. The origin of the receptors is a man older than 75 with active or convalescent COVID-19.

This rearrangement joins TRBV4-3 to TRBJ2-3; 10 bases align to TRBD2. This CDR3 has 19 residues. Trimming removed 1 base from V and 0 bases from J; junction bases left unmatched: 10. CDR1 is LGHNA, CDR2 YSLEER, per germline. The CDR3 loop is CASSQGAGGLGRSTDTQYF. In DNA form, the CDR3 reads TGCGCCAGCAGCCAAGGAGCGGGAGGGCTGGGTCGTAGCACAGATACGCAGTATTTT.

This sequence joins TRBV7-8 and TRBJ1-2; D unresolved. The germline V gene encodes CDR1 SGHVS and CDR2 FQNEAQ. This CDR3 is built from 14 residues. V lost 5 bases and J lost 2, with 12 bases in between. CDR3 sequence: CASSPRTGNYGYTF. In nucleotides, the CDR3 is TGTGCCAGCAGCCCGCGGACGGGGAACTATGGCTACACCTTC.

This clone was picked up a small number of times. The chain carries TRBV30 and TRBJ2-7, with TRBD1 matching 8 bases. Germline loops: CDR1 GTSNPN, CDR2 SVGIG (reference sequence). Germline trimming cut 3 bases from V and 1 base from J; bases unmatched to any gene: 2. The CDR3 is made up of 13 amino acids. CDR3 residues: CAWRRQGSYEQYF. For the CDR3, the DNA is TGTGCCTGGAGAAGACAGGGGTCCTACGAGCAGTACTTC.

This CDR3 reads CASSLQVLGGAYGYTF. DNA of the CDR3: TGCGCCAGCAGCTTGCAGGTCCTTGGGGGGGCTTATGGCTACACCTTC. V and J are TRBV5-1 and TRBJ1-2; possible D gene TRBD1, 6 bases. CDR1 SGHRS and CDR2 YFSETQ come from the germline V gene. CDR3 length equals 16 residues. V lost 1 base and J 5 bases, leaving 18 bases between the germline ends.

The chain employs TRBV5-1 and TRBJ1-3; D gene unclear. CDR1 is SGHRS and CDR2 is YFSETQ in the germline V gene. V was cut by 0 bases and J by 4 bases, with 17 bases left in between. The CDR3 runs to 17 residues. CDR3 sequence: CASSLGLDYPGGNTIYF. The CDR3 DNA follows: TGCGCCAGCAGCTTGGGGTTAGACTATCCGGGAGGAAACACCATATATTTT.

The gene calls are TRBV30 and TRBJ1-2, with D perhaps TRBD1 (5 bases). The ends were cut back, 1 base at V and 0 bases at J, with 12 bases in the middle. From germline, CDR1 is GTSNPN and CDR2 SVGIG (reference sequence). This CDR3 has 15 residues. Here the CDR3 reads CAWSGRALTNYGYTF. CDR3 DNA sequence: TGTGCCTGGAGTGGCAGGGCGCTCACTAACTATGGCTACACCTTC.

This clone has a handful of counts. The chain recombines TRBV9 with TRBJ1-3; 8 bases are shared with TRBD1. The CDR3 runs to 15 residues. Germline V gives CDR1 SGDLS, CDR2 YYNGEE. The J segment lost 4 bases and the V segment lost 4 bases, leaving 7 bases of the junction unmatched. The CDR3 nucleotides are TGTGCCAGCAGCCCAGACAGGGGATGGGGAAACACCATATATTTT. The encoded protein is CASSPDRGWGNTIYF.

This chain joins TRBV5-1 and TRBJ1-1; D is unclear. CDR1 SGHRS and CDR2 YFSETQ come from the germline V gene. V shed 1 base and J shed 1 base, with 17 bases lying between them. There are 17 residues in the CDR3. The CDR3 sequence: CASSLNPGGASNTEAFF. The CDR3 DNA reads as TGCGCCAGCAGCTTGAATCCTGGAGGTGCGTCGAACACTGAAGCTTTCTTT.

This chain joins TRBV29-1 and TRBJ1-2, with D hard to call. Germline V gene sequence: CDR1 SQVTM, CDR2 ANQGSEA. With 3 bases removed from V and 7 bases from J, the gap between germline ends came to 9 bases. This CDR3 is built from 11 residues. This chain's CDR3 is CSVEMGSGYTF. For the CDR3, the DNA is TGCAGCGTTGAGATGGGGAGTGGCTACACCTTC.

This clone was counted only a few times. V is TRBV5-6 and J is TRBJ2-1, with 10 positions matching TRBD2. Germline CDR1 reads SGHDT; CDR2 reads YYEEEE. V was pared by 4 bases and J by 4 bases, with 5 bases of the junction left unmatched. CDR3 length: 15 residues. CDR3 loop: CASSISGGLYNEQFF. CDR3 in DNA: TGTGCCAGCAGCATTAGCGGGGGGTTATACAATGAGCAGTTCTTC.

The gene calls are TRBV27 and TRBJ2-5; weak D call: TRBD2 (6 bases). The CDR3 spans 14 residues. Deletions cut 3 bases from V and 4 bases from J, with 12 bases between. The germline CDR1 and CDR2 sequences are MNHEY and SMNVEV (reference sequence). In DNA, the CDR3 is TGTGCCAGCAGTTTGGAGGGACTGAGAGAGACCCAGTACTTC. As protein: CASSLEGLRETQYF.

The genes are TRBV19 and TRBJ1-6; the D is unclear. V lost 3 bases and J lost 5, with 11 bases in between. Germline V CDR1 and CDR2: LNHDA, SQIVND (reference sequence). CDR3 length equals 15 residues. In DNA, the CDR3 is TGTGCCAGTAGTATGAGGAGCGGGGATAATTCACCCCTCCACTTT. This translates into CASSMRSGDNSPLHF.

V gene TRBV5-6 combines with J gene TRBJ1-2; D may be TRBD1 (5 bases). The CDR3 spans 14 residues. Germline CDR1 SGHDT, CDR2 YYEEEE. The V end was cut by 5 bases, the J end by 5 bases, with 16 bases between. The CDR3 DNA sequence: TGTGCCAGCAGACCAGACAGCGCCGAATATGGCTACACCTTC. This encodes CASRPDSAEYGYTF.